This T cell receptor (beta chain) was identified during a study of Graves' ophthalmopathy and Graves' hyperthyroidism. TCR beta CDR3 amplification used RNA transcripts. The first-round RT-PCR employed HTBI primers together with the Qiagen OneStep RT-PCR kit. A multiplex PCR was then performed as the second round. TCRdb re-derived calls from the multiplex PCR reads in MiXCR, one entry per CDR3 protein. The table records approximately 460,000 distinct CDR3 sequences, roughly an eighth of them present only once. Other autoimmune disease, uncontrolled infection, pregnancy and lactation led to exclusion. In its sample, this clonotype was seen many times. In germline, CDR1 is MGHRA, CDR2 YSYEKL. Trimming removed 3 bases at V and 1 base at J, with 9 bases between. The CDR3 is 14 residues long.

Source material: blood. V usage is TRBV4-1 and J usage is TRBJ2-5; D ambiguous. The sequence was collected from a young woman with Graves' ophthalmopathy. CDR3 sequence reads: CASSQGRIQETQYF. CDR3 coding DNA: TGCGCCAGCAGCCAGGGCAGAATCCAAGAGACCCAGTACTTC.